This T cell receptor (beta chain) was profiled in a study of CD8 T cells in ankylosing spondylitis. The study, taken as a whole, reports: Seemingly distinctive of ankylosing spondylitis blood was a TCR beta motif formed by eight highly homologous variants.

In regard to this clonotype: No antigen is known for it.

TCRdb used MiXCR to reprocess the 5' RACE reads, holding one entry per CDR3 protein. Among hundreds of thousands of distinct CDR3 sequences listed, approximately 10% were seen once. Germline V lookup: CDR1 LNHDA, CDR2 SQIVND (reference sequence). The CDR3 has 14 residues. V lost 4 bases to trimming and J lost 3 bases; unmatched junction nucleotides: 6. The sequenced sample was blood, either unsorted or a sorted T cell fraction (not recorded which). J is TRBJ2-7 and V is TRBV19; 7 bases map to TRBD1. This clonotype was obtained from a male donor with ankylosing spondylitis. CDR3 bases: TGTGCCAGTAGTAAAGGGGGCGACCACTACGAGCAGTACTTC. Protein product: CASSKGGDHYEQYF.